Reported below is one T cell receptor (beta chain). Amplification from RNA transcripts yielded the TCR beta CDR3 regions. Scientists carried out first-round RT-PCR using HTBI primers and then a second-round multiplex PCR. Each CDR3 protein is one row after TCRdb ran MiXCR on the multiplex PCR reads. The table records 650,000 to 900,000 distinct CDR3 sequences, 35% to 50% of them present only once. The diagnosis was founded upon clinical symptoms, serum thyroxine, TRAb, thyroid ultrasound and orbital computed tomography. Someone took the PBMCs out of around 10 ml of fresh peripheral blood. The sample belongs to a study of Graves' ophthalmopathy and Graves' hyperthyroidism. The material sequenced was peripheral blood. The sequence was obtained from an adult man with Graves' ophthalmopathy.

Here the CDR3 DNA reads TGTGCCAGCAGCTCGAGCGCGATTCAAGAGACCCAGTACTTC. Its protein product is CASSSSAIQETQYF. The rearrangement uses TRBV9 and TRBJ2-5; D remains unclear. V shed 4 bases and J shed 2 bases, with 12 bases lying between them. From germline, CDR1 is SGDLS and CDR2 YYNGEE. This CDR3 contains 14 residues.